The clone carrying this T cell receptor (beta chain) has ten or more counts. Its antigen is unidentified. This entry belongs to a study of T cell repertoires in cytomegalovirus infection. As for the study in general: Indications of both CMV infection and matching HLA type were provided by public TCR beta signatures. Study-wide results and caveats: Using cumulative public TCR beta family frequency, the authors identified those who carried CMV together with the relevant HLA. Clonotypes of TCR beta that were HLA-C-restricted and CMV-specific dominated the ex vivo response.

CDR3 length: 15 residues. The V gene lost 6 bases and the J gene lost 1 base, with 15 bases spanning the gap. Germline V gene sequence: CDR1 WSHSY, CDR2 SAAADI. Via MiXCR, TCRdb re-called the reads, giving one row per CDR3 protein. Of 150,000 to 200,000 distinct CDR3 sequences detected, about a sixth appear once; the ten largest clones hold 15% to 20%. The clonotype comes from a human donor in good health (CMV status not recorded). Some clones in this sample may be carry-over from other donors' samples. The chain carries TRBV10-2 and TRBJ1-1, with TRBD1 as a possible D gene (6 bases). The sequenced sample was CD8+ T cells from PBMCs. In DNA form, the CDR3 reads TGCGCCAGCAGCTGGACCGGGACAAAGAACACTGAAGCTTTCTTT. It codes for CASSWTGTKNTEAFF.